One and the same sample provided the 26 T cell receptor beta chains below, sequenced in a study of identical twins. TCRdb analysed the 5' RACE reads with MiXCR anew, one entry per CDR3 protein. This sample yields roughly 630,000 distinct CDR3 sequences, of which about 7.1% are seen a single time; 1.5% to 2% belongs to the top ten. The data were also submitted as part of a second study, on yellow fever vaccine responses in identical twins.

The sequenced material came from PBMCs. The receptor source for this set is a woman younger than 35 in good health.

The sample holds many counts of this clonotype. This chain connects TRBV12-3 or TRBV12-4 to TRBJ1-4; 7 nucleotides match TRBD1. There are 14 residues in the CDR3. The J segment lost 12 bases and the V segment lost 3 bases, leaving 10 bases of the junction unmatched. The CDR3, as DNA: TGTGCCAGCAGTTTCCTGACAGGGCAACAGGAACTGTTTTTT. Translated: CASSFLTGQQELFF.

At least ten counts were recorded for this clonotype. The rearrangement links TRBV7-2 to TRBJ2-2, with D possibly being TRBD2 (6 bases). Trimming stripped 5 bases from V and 6 bases from J, with 10 bases between. The CDR3 is 13 residues long. The V gene's germline CDR1 is SGHTA and CDR2 FQGNSA. The DNA for the CDR3 is TGTGCCAGCAGCGAGGACTATTCCGGGGAGCTGTTTTTT. As protein: CASSEDYSGELFF. Using reference TRBV7-2 and TRBJ2-2 for the parts outside the CDR3, the full variable domain is GAGVSQSPSNKVTEKGKDVELRCDPISGHTALYWYRQSLGQGLEFLIYFQGNSAPDKSGLPSDRFSAERTGGSVSTLTIQRTQQEDSAVYLCASSEDYSGELFFGEGSRLTVL.

The rearrangement joins TRBV10-3 to TRBJ2-2, with TRBD2 matching over 9 bases. The CDR3 spans 19 residues. Germline CDR1 is ENHRY and CDR2 is SYGVKD. J lost 5 bases, V lost 3 bases, and 16 bases had no gene match. The DNA for the CDR3 is TGTGCCATCAGTGAAACCCCCAGCGGGAGGCCTTCGGGGACCGGGGAGCTGTTTTTT. Protein sequence: CAISETPSGRPSGTGELFF.

CDR3 DNA: TGTGCCAGTAGAGCGGGAGGGAACACTGAAGCTTTCTTT. The encoded protein is CASRAGGNTEAFF. The chain employs TRBV19 and TRBJ1-1; D remains unclear. Germline loops: CDR1 LNHDA, CDR2 SQIVND (reference sequence). The CDR3 has 13 amino acids. The V end lost 6 bases, the J end lost 1 base, and 9 bases lay between the germline ends.

This rearrangement joins TRBV10-1 to TRBJ2-1; 15 bases match TRBD2. Germline CDR1 reads WNHNN; CDR2 reads SYGVQD (reference sequence). V shed 5 bases, J shed 8 bases, and the junction held 7 bases outside the gene matches. This CDR3 has 16 residues. The CDR3 nucleotides read TGCGCCAGCAGTTCAGAGGGACTAGCGGGAGGAGATGAGCAGTTCTTC. Translating gives CASSSEGLAGGDEQFF.

This chain uses TRBV7-9 with TRBJ2-2; unclear D gene. V was pared by 4 bases and J by 4 bases, with 7 bases between. Germline CDR1 SEHNR, CDR2 FQNEAQ (reference sequence). This CDR3 region has 13 residues. Written as DNA, the CDR3 is TGTGCCAGCAGCTCACACGGCACCGGGGAGCTGTTTTTT. The encoded protein is CASSSHGTGELFF.

The V and J genes are TRBV3-1 and TRBJ2-3, with 12 bases that match TRBD2. The germline CDR1 and CDR2 sequences are LGHDT and YNNKEL (reference sequence). After removal of 4 bases from V and 5 bases from J, the junction contained 7 bases not matched to a gene. The CDR3 has 16 amino acids. The CDR3, as DNA: TGTGCCAGCAGCCCTAGACTAGCGGGAGTGGTAGATACGCAGTATTTT. It encodes CASSPRLAGVVDTQYF.

The V gene is TRBV28, the J gene TRBJ2-1, with D perhaps TRBD1 (6 bases). CDR1 MDHEN and CDR2 SYDVKM come from the germline V gene. The CDR3 runs to 14 residues. Trimming cost V 5 bases and J 10 bases, with 18 bases left between them. CDR3 in amino acids: CASSPIVVGGEQFF. The DNA of the CDR3 is TGTGCCAGCAGTCCAATTGTTGTTGGGGGCGAGCAGTTCTTC. Combining the CDR3 with reference TRBV28 and TRBJ2-1 gives the whole variable domain DVKVTQSSRYLVKRTGEKVFLECVQDMDHENMFWYRQDPGLGLRLIYFSYDVKMKEKGDIPEGYSVSREKKERFSLILESASTNQTSMYLCASSPIVVGGEQFFGPGTRLTVL.

The chain employs TRBV6-2 or TRBV6-3 and TRBJ2-3; D is tentatively TRBD1 or TRBD2 (5 bases each). Trimming shortened V by 7 bases and J by 2 bases, and 10 bases separated the two germline ends. Per the germline V gene, CDR1 is MNHEY and CDR2 is SVGEGT. The CDR3 is 13 residues long. The CDR3 loop reads CASTGAVTDTQYF. The CDR3 bases are TGTGCCAGCACCGGGGCCGTCACAGATACGCAGTATTTT.

This clonotype was found many times. The chain recombines TRBV4-1 with TRBJ2-3; D is perhaps TRBD2 (5 bases). Trimming pared 2 bases from V and 4 bases from J, leaving 19 bases between. Germline V gene sequence: CDR1 MGHRA, CDR2 YSYEKL. This CDR3 is built from 17 residues. CDR3 sequence reads: CASSQSGGSSEPDTQYF. The CDR3 nucleotides are TGCGCCAGCAGCCAATCCGGAGGTAGTAGCGAACCAGATACGCAGTATTTT.

The table lists this clonotype with many counts. The chain has TRBV20-1 and TRBJ2-3; D ambiguous. CDR1 is DFQATT, CDR2 SNEGSKA, per germline (reference sequence). Trimming left V 5 bases short and J 2 bases short, with 8 bases between. The CDR3 contains 12 residues. In DNA form, the CDR3 reads TGCAGTGCTCAAATGCTCACAGATACGCAGTATTTT. Protein product: CSAQMLTDTQYF.

This clonotype was picked up a small number of times. This chain links TRBV10-2 with TRBJ2-7; D may match TRBD1 or TRBD2 (5 bases each). In germline, CDR1 is WSHSY, CDR2 SAAADI. The CDR3 consists of 17 residues. The V and J ends lost 0 bases and 2 bases respectively, with 17 bases between them. CDR3 coding DNA: TGCGCCAGCAGTGAGTCGAGGGGTTCTGGGGACGCCTACGAGCAGTACGTC. Encoded protein: CASSESRGSGDAYEQYV.

Points on this clonotype: Just one base apart from a much larger clone, this may be a read error. The rearrangement uses TRBV6-2 or TRBV6-3 and TRBJ2-7; D perhaps matches TRBD2 (5 bases). V lost 5 bases and J 5 bases, leaving 13 bases between the germline ends. Germline CDR1 and CDR2: MNHEY and SVGEGT. The CDR3 is 13 amino acids. CDR3 in DNA: TGTGCCAGCAGTAGGACTCAACCCAACGAGCAGTACTTC. Protein sequence: CASSRTQPNEQYF.

This clonotype was seen a handful of times. V is TRBV12-3 or TRBV12-4 and J is TRBJ2-6; D uncertain. This CDR3 is 16 amino acids long. Trimming pared 6 bases from V and 0 bases from J, leaving 12 bases between. The CDR3 spells CASSLVRPSGANVLTF. In nucleotides, the CDR3 is TGTGCCAGCAGCCTAGTCCGGCCCTCTGGGGCCAACGTCCTGACTTTC.

In its sample, this clonotype was seen many times. The V and J genes are TRBV5-6 and TRBJ2-3, with 10 bases identical to TRBD2. Unmatched junction bases numbered 3, after V lost 0 bases and J lost 2 bases. Germline values: CDR1 SGHDT, CDR2 YYEEEE. The CDR3 is 16 residues long. CDR3 bases: TGTGCCAGCAGCTTGGAACTAGCGGGGAACACAGATACGCAGTATTTT. Translated: CASSLELAGNTDTQYF.

This clonotype was detected many times. CDR3 residues: CASSLVAGVTYNEQFF. The CDR3 DNA reads as TGTGCCAGCAGCTTAGTAGCGGGAGTCACCTACAATGAGCAGTTCTTC. The J gene is TRBJ2-1, the V gene TRBV5-5; TRBD2 matches 9 bases. V shed 2 bases, J shed 2 bases, and the junction held 5 bases outside the gene matches. Looked up from germline, CDR1 is SGHKS and CDR2 is YYEKEE (reference sequence). The CDR3 sequence is 16 residues long.

As to this clonotype: Compared with germline, one end of the junction differs, possibly owing to a read error. The rearrangement links TRBV2 to TRBJ2-5, with D unresolved. This CDR3 has 10 residues. The germline CDR1 and CDR2 sequences are SNHLY and FYNNEI. CDR3 in DNA: TGTGCCAGCAGTGTCCTAACGATCGGGTTC. This gives the protein CASSVLTIGF.

The V gene is TRBV15, the J gene TRBJ2-7; TRBD2 is a possible D gene (6 bases). The CDR3 loop spans 15 amino acids. Germline-derived CDR1 and CDR2 are LNHNV and YYDKDF (reference sequence). V lost 1 base, J lost 6 bases, and 16 bases lay in between. CDR3 protein: CATSRAVGGPPEQYF. The CDR3, as DNA: TGTGCCACCAGCAGAGCCGTCGGGGGACCTCCCGAGCAGTACTTC.

This clonotype turned up a few times. The gene calls are TRBV20-1 and TRBJ2-5; D call uncertain. Germline assignment: CDR1 DFQATT and CDR2 SNEGSKA (reference sequence). This CDR3 is 12 amino acids long. With 6 bases removed from V and 3 bases from J, the gap between germline ends came to 11 bases. Here the CDR3 DNA reads TGCAGTGCCCCCGGGCCAAAAGAGACCCAGTACTTC. This gives the protein CSAPGPKETQYF.

This clonotype has at least ten counts. The chain recombines TRBV10-3 with TRBJ1-5, with D unresolved. V was cut by 0 bases and J by 4 bases, with 7 bases left in between. Germline CDR1 ENHRY, CDR2 SYGVKD. The CDR3 has 14 residues. In DNA, the CDR3 is TGTGCCATCAGTGAGTCCACGGGGAATCAGCCCCAGCATTTT. It yields the protein CAISESTGNQPQHF.

This chain joins TRBV12-3 or TRBV12-4 and TRBJ1-4; D gene ambiguous. Trimming shortened V by 6 bases and J by 11 bases, and 13 bases separated the two germline ends. The CDR3 totals 12 residues. CDR3 sequence reads: CASRGRTEKLFF. CDR3 DNA sequence: TGTGCCAGCAGGGGAAGGACCGAGAAACTGTTTTTT.

V gene TRBV5-1 combines with J gene TRBJ1-1; 8 nucleotides line up with TRBD1. Germline V gives CDR1 SGHRS, CDR2 YFSETQ. Germline trimming cut 4 bases from V and 5 bases from J; bases unmatched to any gene: 7. The CDR3 extends over 14 amino acids. The CDR3 DNA follows: TGCGCCAGCAGCCCGCGGACAGGGTTGACTGAAGCTTTCTTT. Translated: CASSPRTGLTEAFF.

This clonotype was picked up many times. The chain combines TRBV10-3 with TRBJ2-3; tentative D call: TRBD2 (5 bases). V was cut by 5 bases and J by 1 base, with 13 bases left in between. Germline loops: CDR1 ENHRY, CDR2 SYGVKD. The CDR3 has 15 amino acids. The CDR3 loop is CAISLSLRGTDTQYF. Here the CDR3 DNA reads TGTGCCATCAGTCTGAGTCTGAGGGGCACAGATACGCAGTATTTT.

This clonotype was seen at least ten times. V is TRBV12-3 or TRBV12-4 and J is TRBJ2-1, with 11 nucleotides matching TRBD2. The V and J ends lost 1 base and 8 bases, in that order; junction bases with no gene match: 4. This CDR3 has 15 residues. Written as DNA, the CDR3 is TGTGCCAGCAGTTTAGGACTAGCGGGAATCGATGAGCAGTTCTTC. Its translation: CASSLGLAGIDEQFF.

This clonotype was counted only a few times. The V gene is TRBV7-3, the J gene TRBJ2-1, with 13 bases identical to TRBD2. Germline V gene lookup returns CDR1 SGHTA and CDR2 FQGTGA. V lost 5 bases and J lost 10; bases outside the gene matches: 8. The CDR3 is made up of 15 amino acids. CDR3 in DNA: TGTGCCAGCAGCAGACTAGCGGGAGGCATTAGCGAGCAGTTCTTC. Protein: CASSRLAGGISEQFF.

This clonotype was seen a handful of times. The chain has TRBV7-6 and TRBJ2-3; the match to TRBD1 covers 7 bases. The CDR3 is 12 amino acids. V trimming: 10 bases; J trimming: 4 bases; junction bases outside the gene matches: 5. Germline CDR1 is SGHVS and CDR2 is FNYEAQ. The CDR3 is CATTDRPDTQYF. The CDR3 region has the DNA TGTGCCACTACGGACAGGCCAGATACGCAGTATTTT.